The subject of this entry is one T cell receptor beta chain. The sample comes from a study of T cells in Graves' hyperthyroidism and ophthalmopathy. TCR beta CDR3 regions were amplified from RNA. TCR CDR3 underwent first-round RT-PCR with the HTBI primer set. TCRdb redid the calling of the multiplex PCR reads with MiXCR, one entry per CDR3 protein. The sample holds 700,000 or so distinct CDR3 sequences; 16% are singletons and the top ten take under 10%. The sequence was obtained from a man younger than 35 with Graves' hyperthyroidism. Specimen: blood.

This CDR3 reads CASSTPTGSDEQFF. DNA for the CDR3: TGTGCCAGTAGTACCCCGACAGGGAGCGATGAGCAGTTCTTC. V and J are TRBV19 and TRBJ2-1, with TRBD1 matching 7 bases. V lost 4 bases, J lost 8 bases, and 8 bases stayed unmatched. Looked up from germline, CDR1 is LNHDA and CDR2 is SQIVND (reference sequence). CDR3 length: 14 amino acids. The full variable domain, in which reference TRBV19 and TRBJ2-1 provide the parts outside the CDR3, is DGGITQSPKYLFRKEGQNVTLSCEQNLNHDAMYWYRQDPGQGLRLIYYSQIVNDFQKGDIAEGYSVSREKKESFPLTVTSAQKNPTAFYLCASSTPTGSDEQFFGPGTRLTVL.